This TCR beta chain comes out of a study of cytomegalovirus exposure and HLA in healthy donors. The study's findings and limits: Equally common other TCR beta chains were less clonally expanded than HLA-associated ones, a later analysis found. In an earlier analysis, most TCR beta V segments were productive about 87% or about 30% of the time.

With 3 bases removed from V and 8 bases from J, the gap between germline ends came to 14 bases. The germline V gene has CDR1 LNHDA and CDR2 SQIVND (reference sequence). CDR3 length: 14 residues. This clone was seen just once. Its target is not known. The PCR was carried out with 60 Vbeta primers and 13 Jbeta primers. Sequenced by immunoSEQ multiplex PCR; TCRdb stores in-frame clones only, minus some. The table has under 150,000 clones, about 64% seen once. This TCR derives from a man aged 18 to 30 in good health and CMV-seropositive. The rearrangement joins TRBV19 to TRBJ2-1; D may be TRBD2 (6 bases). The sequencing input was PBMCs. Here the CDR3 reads CASSMNSGLDEQFF. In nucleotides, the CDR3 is TGTGCCAGTAGTATGAATAGCGGTTTGGATGAGCAGTTCTTC. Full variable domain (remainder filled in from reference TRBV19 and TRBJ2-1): DGGITQSPKYLFRKEGQNVTLSCEQNLNHDAMYWYRQDPGQGLRLIYYSQIVNDFQKGDIAEGYSVSREKKESFPLTVTSAQKNPTAFYLCASSMNSGLDEQFFGPGTRLTVL.